This TCR beta chain stems from a study of T cell responses to AZD1222 COVID-19 vaccine. The study, taken as a whole, reports: Researchers report vaccine-associated CD4 TCRs spanning spike, with dominance at 160-218 and 743-854.

As for this clone: The target antigen is unknown.

Libraries were prepared by immunoSEQ multiplex PCR; TCRdb keeps only in-frame clonotypes and omits some of them. The repertoire includes under 150,000 clones, about 93% of them detected once, and roughly 2% sits in the top ten. Trimming left V 5 bases short and J 3 bases short, with 13 bases between. The germline V gene encodes CDR1 MNHNY and CDR2 SVGAGI (reference sequence). This CDR3 contains 14 residues. The origin of this receptor is an adult in good health. The sequencing used peripheral blood, collected on day 0 of AZD1222 vaccination. The chain links TRBV6-6 to TRBJ1-2; D possibly corresponds to TRBD1 (6 bases). CDR3 nucleotides: TGTGCCAGCAGTACCACCGGACAGTACTATGGCTACACCTTC. Its translation: CASSTTGQYYGYTF.